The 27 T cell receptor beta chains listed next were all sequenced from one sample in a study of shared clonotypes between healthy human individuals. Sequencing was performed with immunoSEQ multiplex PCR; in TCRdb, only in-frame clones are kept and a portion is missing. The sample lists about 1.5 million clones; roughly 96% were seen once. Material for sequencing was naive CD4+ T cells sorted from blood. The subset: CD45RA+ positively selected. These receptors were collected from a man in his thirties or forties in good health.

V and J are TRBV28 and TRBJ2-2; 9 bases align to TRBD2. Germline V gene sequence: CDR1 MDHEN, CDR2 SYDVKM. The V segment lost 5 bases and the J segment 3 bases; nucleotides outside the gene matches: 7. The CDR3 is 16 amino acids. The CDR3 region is CASSVITSGHTGELFF. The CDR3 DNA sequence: TGTGCCAGCAGTGTCATCACTAGCGGGCACACCGGGGAGCTGTTTTTT. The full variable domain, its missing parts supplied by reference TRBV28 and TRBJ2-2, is DVKVTQSSRYLVKRTGEKVFLECVQDMDHENMFWYRQDPGLGLRLIYFSYDVKMKEKGDIPEGYSVSREKKERFSLILESASTNQTSMYLCASSVITSGHTGELFFGEGSRLTVL.

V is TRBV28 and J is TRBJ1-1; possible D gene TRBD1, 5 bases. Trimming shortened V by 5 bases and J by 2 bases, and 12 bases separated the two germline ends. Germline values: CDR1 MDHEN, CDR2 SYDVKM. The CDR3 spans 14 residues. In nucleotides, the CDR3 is TGTGCCAGCAGTCCCATCCAGGGAAACACTGAAGCTTTCTTT. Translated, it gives CASSPIQGNTEAFF.

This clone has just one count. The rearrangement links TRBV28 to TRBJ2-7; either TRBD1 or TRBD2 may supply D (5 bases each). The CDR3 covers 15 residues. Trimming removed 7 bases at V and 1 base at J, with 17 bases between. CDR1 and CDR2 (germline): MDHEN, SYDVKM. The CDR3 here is CASTSPGRTSYEQYF. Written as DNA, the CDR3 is TGTGCCAGCACCTCCCCGGGACGGACTTCCTACGAGCAGTACTTC. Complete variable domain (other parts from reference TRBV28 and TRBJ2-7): DVKVTQSSRYLVKRTGEKVFLECVQDMDHENMFWYRQDPGLGLRLIYFSYDVKMKEKGDIPEGYSVSREKKERFSLILESASTNQTSMYLCASTSPGRTSYEQYFGPGTRLTVT.

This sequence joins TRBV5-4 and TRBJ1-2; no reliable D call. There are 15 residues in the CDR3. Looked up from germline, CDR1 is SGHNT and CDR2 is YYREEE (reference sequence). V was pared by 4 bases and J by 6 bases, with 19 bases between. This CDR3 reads CASSARMYNADGYTF. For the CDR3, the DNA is TGTGCCAGCAGCGCCCGAATGTACAACGCAGATGGCTACACCTTC.

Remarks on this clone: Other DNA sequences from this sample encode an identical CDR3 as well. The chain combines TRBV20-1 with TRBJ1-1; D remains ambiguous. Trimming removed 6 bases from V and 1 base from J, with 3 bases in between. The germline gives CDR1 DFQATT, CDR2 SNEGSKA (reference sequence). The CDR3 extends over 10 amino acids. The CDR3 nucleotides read TGCAGTGCGGCGAACACTGAAGCTTTCTTT. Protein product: CSAANTEAFF.

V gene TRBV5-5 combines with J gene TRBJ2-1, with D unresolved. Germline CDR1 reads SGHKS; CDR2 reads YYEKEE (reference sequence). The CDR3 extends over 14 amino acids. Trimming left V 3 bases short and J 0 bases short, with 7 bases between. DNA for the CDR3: TGTGCCAGCAGCTCCCAGAGCTCCTACAATGAGCAGTTCTTC. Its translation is CASSSQSSYNEQFF.

DNA of the CDR3: TGTGCCAGCAGCCACCAGGACAAGTACCTCTACGAGCAGTACTTC. Protein: CASSHQDKYLYEQYF. The J gene is TRBJ2-7, the V gene TRBV7-9; maybe TRBD1 (5 bases). V was shortened by 5 bases and J by 3 bases, with 17 bases between the two germline ends. Germline CDR1 reads SEHNR; CDR2 reads FQNEAQ (reference sequence). The CDR3 spans 15 residues.

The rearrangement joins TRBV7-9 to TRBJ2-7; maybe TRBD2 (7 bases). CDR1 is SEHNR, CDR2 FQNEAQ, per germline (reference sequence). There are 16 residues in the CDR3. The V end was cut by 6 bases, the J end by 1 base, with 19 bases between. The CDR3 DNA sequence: TGTGCCAGCAGATCCCAACAAGGGGGGGGTTCCTACGAGCAGTACTTC. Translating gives CASRSQQGGGSYEQYF.

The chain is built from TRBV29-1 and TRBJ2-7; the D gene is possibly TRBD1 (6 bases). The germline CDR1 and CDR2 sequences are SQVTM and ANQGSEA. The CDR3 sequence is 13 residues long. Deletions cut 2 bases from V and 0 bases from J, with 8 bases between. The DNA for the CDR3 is TGCAGCGTTGAACTGGGGGCCTCCTACGAGCAGTACTTC. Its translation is CSVELGASYEQYF.

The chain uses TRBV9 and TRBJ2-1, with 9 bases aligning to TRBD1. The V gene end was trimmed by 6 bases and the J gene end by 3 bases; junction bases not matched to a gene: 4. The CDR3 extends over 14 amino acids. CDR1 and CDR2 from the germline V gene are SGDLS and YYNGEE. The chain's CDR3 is CASTPGQGYNEQFF. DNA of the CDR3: TGTGCCAGCACTCCGGGACAGGGCTACAATGAGCAGTTCTTC.

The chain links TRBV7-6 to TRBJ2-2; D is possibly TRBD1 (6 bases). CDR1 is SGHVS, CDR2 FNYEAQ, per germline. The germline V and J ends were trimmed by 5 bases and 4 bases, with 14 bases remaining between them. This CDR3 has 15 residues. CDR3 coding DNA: TGTGCCAGCAGCCCAACGGGACACATCACCGGGGAGCTGTTTTTT. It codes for CASSPTGHITGELFF.

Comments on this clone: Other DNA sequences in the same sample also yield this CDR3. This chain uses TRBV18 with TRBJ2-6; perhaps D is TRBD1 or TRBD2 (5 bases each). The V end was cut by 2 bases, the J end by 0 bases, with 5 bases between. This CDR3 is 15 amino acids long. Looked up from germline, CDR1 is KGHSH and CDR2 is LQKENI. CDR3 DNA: TGTGCCAGCTCACCAGGGGGCTCTGGGGCCAACGTCCTGACTTTC. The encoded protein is CASSPGGSGANVLTF.

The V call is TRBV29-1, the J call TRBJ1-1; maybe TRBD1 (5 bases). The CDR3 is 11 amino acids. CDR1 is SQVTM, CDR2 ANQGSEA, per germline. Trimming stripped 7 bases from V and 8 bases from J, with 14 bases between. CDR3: CSAQGAGEAFF. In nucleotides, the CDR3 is TGCAGCGCTCAGGGCGCCGGGGAAGCTTTCTTT.

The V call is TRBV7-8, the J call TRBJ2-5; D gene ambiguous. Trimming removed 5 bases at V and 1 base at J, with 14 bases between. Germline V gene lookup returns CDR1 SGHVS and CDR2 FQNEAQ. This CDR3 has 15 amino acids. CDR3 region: CASSPPGQIQETQYF. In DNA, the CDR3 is TGTGCCAGCAGCCCCCCCGGCCAGATCCAAGAGACCCAGTACTTC.

CDR3: CASSLDSATNEKLFF. The CDR3 bases are TGTGCCAGCAGCCTGGACAGCGCAACTAATGAAAAACTGTTTTTT. The chain uses TRBV5-4 and TRBJ1-4; possible D gene TRBD1, 6 bases. Germline assignment: CDR1 SGHNT and CDR2 YYREEE (reference sequence). This CDR3 has 15 residues. Deletions cut 4 bases from V and 0 bases from J, with 10 bases between.

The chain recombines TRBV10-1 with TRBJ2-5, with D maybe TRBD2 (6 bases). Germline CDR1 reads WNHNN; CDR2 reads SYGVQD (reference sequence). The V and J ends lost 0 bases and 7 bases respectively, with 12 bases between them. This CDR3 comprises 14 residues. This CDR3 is CASSESGRGGTQYF. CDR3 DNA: TGCGCCAGCAGTGAGTCCGGCCGGGGAGGGACCCAGTACTTC.

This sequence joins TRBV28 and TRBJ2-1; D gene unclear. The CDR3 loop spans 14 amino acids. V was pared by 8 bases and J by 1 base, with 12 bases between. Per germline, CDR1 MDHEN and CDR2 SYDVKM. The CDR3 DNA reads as TGTGCCAGCCACAACAGTGGTTCCTACAATGAGCAGTTCTTC. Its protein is CASHNSGSYNEQFF.

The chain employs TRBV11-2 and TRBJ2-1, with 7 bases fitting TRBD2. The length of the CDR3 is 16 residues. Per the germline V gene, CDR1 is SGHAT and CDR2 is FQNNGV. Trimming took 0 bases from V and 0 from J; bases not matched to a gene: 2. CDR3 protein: CASSLERGSSYNEQFF. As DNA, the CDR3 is TGTGCCAGCAGCTTAGAGCGGGGGAGCTCCTACAATGAGCAGTTCTTC.

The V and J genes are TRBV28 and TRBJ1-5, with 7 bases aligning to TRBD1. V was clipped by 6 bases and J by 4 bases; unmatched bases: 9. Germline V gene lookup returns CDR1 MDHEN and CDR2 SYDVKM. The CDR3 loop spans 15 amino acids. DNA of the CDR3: TGTGCCAGCAGAACCGGGACAGTGATGAATCAGCCCCAGCATTTT. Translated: CASRTGTVMNQPQHF.

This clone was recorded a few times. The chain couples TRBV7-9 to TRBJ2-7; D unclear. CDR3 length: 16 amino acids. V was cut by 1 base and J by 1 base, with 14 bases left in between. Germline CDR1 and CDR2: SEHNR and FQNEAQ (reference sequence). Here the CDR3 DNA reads TGTGCCAGCAGCTTAGTGTCAGGAGTCCGTTCCTACGAGCAGTACTTC. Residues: CASSLVSGVRSYEQYF.

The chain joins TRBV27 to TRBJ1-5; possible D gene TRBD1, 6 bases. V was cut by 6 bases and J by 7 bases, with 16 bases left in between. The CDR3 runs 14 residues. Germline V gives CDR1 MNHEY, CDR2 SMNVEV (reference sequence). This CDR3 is CASRPRGAGQPQHF. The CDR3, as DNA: TGTGCCAGCAGGCCTAGGGGGGCCGGGCAGCCCCAGCATTTT.

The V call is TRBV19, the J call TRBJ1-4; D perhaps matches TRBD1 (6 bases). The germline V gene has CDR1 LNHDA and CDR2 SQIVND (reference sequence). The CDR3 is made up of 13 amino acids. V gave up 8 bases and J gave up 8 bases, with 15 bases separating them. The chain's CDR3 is CASAGAAREKLFF. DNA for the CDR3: TGTGCCAGTGCGGGGGCCGCAAGGGAAAAACTGTTTTTT.

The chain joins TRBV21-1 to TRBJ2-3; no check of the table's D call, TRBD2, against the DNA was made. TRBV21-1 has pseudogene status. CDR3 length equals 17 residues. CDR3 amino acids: CASRKGLAGSSTDTQYF. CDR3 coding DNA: TGTGCCAGCAGAAAAGGACTAGCGGGATCTAGCACAGATACGCAGTATTTT.

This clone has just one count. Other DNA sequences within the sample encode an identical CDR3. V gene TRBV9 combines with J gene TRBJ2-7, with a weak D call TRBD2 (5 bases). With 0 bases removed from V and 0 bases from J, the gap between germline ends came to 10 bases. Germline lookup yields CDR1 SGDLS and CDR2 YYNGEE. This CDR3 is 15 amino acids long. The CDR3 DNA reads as TGTGCCAGCAGCGTAGACGGGATAAGCTCCTACGAGCAGTACTTC. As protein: CASSVDGISSYEQYF.

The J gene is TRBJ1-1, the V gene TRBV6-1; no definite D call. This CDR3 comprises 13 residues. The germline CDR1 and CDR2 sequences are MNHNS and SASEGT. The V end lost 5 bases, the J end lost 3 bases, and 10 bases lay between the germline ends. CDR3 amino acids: CASSLLRHTEAFF. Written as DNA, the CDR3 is TGTGCCAGCAGTCTCTTGAGGCACACTGAAGCTTTCTTT.

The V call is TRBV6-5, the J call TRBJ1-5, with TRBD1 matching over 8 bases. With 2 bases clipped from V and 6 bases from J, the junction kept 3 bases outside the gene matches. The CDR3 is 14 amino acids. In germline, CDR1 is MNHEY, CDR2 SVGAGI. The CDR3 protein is CASSYRQGSQPQHF. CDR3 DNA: TGTGCCAGCAGTTACAGACAGGGGAGTCAGCCCCAGCATTTT.

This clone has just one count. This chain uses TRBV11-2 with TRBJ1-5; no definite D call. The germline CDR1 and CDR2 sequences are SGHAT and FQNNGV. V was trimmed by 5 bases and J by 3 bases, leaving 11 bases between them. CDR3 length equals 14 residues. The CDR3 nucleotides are TGTGCCAGCAGCCGAGGCCAGGTCAATCAGCCCCAGCATTTT. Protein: CASSRGQVNQPQHF. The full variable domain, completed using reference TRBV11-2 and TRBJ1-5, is EAGVAQSPRYKIIEKRQSVAFWCNPISGHATLYWYQQILGQGPKLLIQFQNNGVVDDSQLPKDRFSAERLKGVDSTLKIQPAKLEDSAVYLCASSRGQVNQPQHFGDGTRLSIL.